These 28 T cell receptor beta chains share one sample of origin, sequenced in a study of radiation and T cells in renal cell carcinoma. TCRdb keeps only in-frame clones here, not all; method: immunoSEQ multiplex PCR. The data show roughly 86,000 clones, with around four fifths seen just once and approximately 8.6% held by the top ten. Time point specified: blood 4 weeks post-SBRT, at nephrectomy. This sample's treatment: 15 Gy SBRT to primary tumor, nephrectomy 4 weeks later. Sequences were derived from blood, sampled from a patient whose treatment included radiotherapy and nephrectomy. The receptors shown here come from a man between 50 and 59 years old with renal cell carcinoma.

The chain recombines TRBV2 with TRBJ2-3, with TRBD1 matching over 7 bases. The CDR3 length is 15 residues. CDR1 SNHLY and CDR2 FYNNEI come from the germline V gene. Germline trimming cut 3 bases from V and 0 bases from J; bases unmatched to any gene: 3. The CDR3 sequence is CASSDLQGSTDTQYF. The CDR3 bases are TGTGCCAGCAGTGATCTACAGGGGAGCACAGATACGCAGTATTTT.

This clone was counted a few times. The chain employs TRBV7-9 and TRBJ1-1; maybe TRBD1 (5 bases). The CDR3 is 14 amino acids. Deletions cut 6 bases from V and 8 bases from J, with 19 bases between. CDR1 and CDR2 (germline): SEHNR, FQNEAQ (reference sequence). This CDR3 is CASRSGLANNEAFF. CDR3 nucleotide sequence: TGTGCCAGCAGGTCGGGACTAGCGAATAACGAAGCTTTCTTT. The whole variable domain, filled in from reference TRBV7-9 and TRBJ1-1, reads DTGVSQNPRHKITKRGQNVTFRCDPISEHNRLYWYRQTLGQGPEFLTYFQNEAQLEKSRLLSDRFSAERPKGSFSTLEIQRTEQGDSAMYLCASRSGLANNEAFFGQGTRLTVV.

This chain links TRBV6-1 with TRBJ2-7; 10 nucleotides line up with TRBD1. Trimming took 2 bases from V and 5 from J; bases not matched to a gene: 6. Per germline, CDR1 MNHNS and CDR2 SASEGT. This CDR3 contains 15 residues. CDR3 nucleotide sequence: TGTGCCAGCAGTGAATTCGGGACAGGGGAGGACGAGCAGTACTTC. Translated, it gives CASSEFGTGEDEQYF.

The gene calls are TRBV10-3 and TRBJ1-5; 8 bases agree with TRBD1. Trimming at V came to 6 bases and at J to 5 bases, leaving 9 bases not matched to a gene. CDR3 size: 15 residues. CDR1 is ENHRY and CDR2 is SYGVKD in the germline V gene. CDR3 in DNA: TGTGCCATCAGCGAAGACAGGGGAGGGTATCAGCCCCAGCATTTT. It is translated as CAISEDRGGYQPQHF.

Written as DNA, the CDR3 is TGTGCCAGCGGGGGGCGGACAGATACGCAGTATTTT. Its translation: CASGGRTDTQYF. This chain uses TRBV7-9 with TRBJ2-3, with D perhaps matching TRBD1 or TRBD2 (6 bases each). The length of the CDR3 is 12 residues. Germline CDR1 SEHNR, CDR2 FQNEAQ (reference sequence). Trimming cost V 8 bases and J 3 bases, with 9 bases left between them.

The genes are TRBV18 and TRBJ1-2; D not resolved. This CDR3 has 14 amino acids. Per germline, CDR1 KGHSH and CDR2 LQKENI. Trimming shortened V by 2 bases and J by 0 bases, and 7 bases separated the two germline ends. CDR3 sequence: CASSPGVTNYGYTF. The CDR3 DNA is TGTGCCAGCTCACCAGGGGTAACTAACTATGGCTACACCTTC. Filled out from reference TRBV18 and TRBJ1-2, the complete variable domain reads NAGVMQNPRHLVRRRGQEARLRCSPMKGHSHVYWYRQLPEEGLKFMVYLQKENIIDESGMPKERFSAEFPKEGPSILRIQQVVRGDSAAYFCASSPGVTNYGYTFGSGTRLTVV.

The chain uses TRBV5-1 and TRBJ1-1, with D perhaps TRBD1 (6 bases). The germline V and J ends were trimmed by 4 bases and 5 bases, with 15 bases remaining between them. This CDR3 has 14 amino acids. Germline V gene lookup returns CDR1 SGHRS and CDR2 YFSETQ. The CDR3 region is CASSLDRPTTEAFF. DNA for the CDR3: TGCGCCAGCAGCCTGGACAGACCGACAACTGAAGCTTTCTTT.

The chain couples TRBV1 to TRBJ2-3; the D call in the table, TRBD2, was not verified against the DNA. TRBV1 is classified as a pseudogene. The CDR3 runs to 14 residues. This CDR3 reads CTSSRLEFGDTQYF. CDR3 bases: TGCACCAGCAGCCGACTAGAGTTTGGAGATACGCAGTATTTT.

This sequence joins TRBV19 and TRBJ2-1; 12 positions match TRBD2. The CDR3 loop spans 16 amino acids. With V trimmed by 7 bases and J by 2 bases, 6 bases remained unmatched. Germline-derived CDR1 and CDR2 are LNHDA and SQIVND (reference sequence). The CDR3 DNA reads as TGTGCCAGTACCCCTAGCGGGAGGGAACCCTACAATGAGCAGTTCTTC. Translation gives CASTPSGREPYNEQFF.

The chain joins TRBV4-2 to TRBJ2-7; TRBD2 matches 8 bases. The germline CDR1 and CDR2 sequences are LGHNA and YNFKEQ. Germline trimming cut 0 bases from V and 5 bases from J; bases unmatched to any gene: 18. The CDR3 has 19 residues. The CDR3 region is CASSQDSVVAGREINEQYF. The CDR3 bases are TGTGCCAGCAGCCAAGATTCGGTGGTAGCGGGAAGGGAGATAAACGAGCAGTACTTC.

The chain uses TRBV11-2 and TRBJ2-2; a possible D gene is TRBD2 (5 bases). Trimming removed 1 base at V and 5 bases at J, with 8 bases between. The V gene's germline CDR1 is SGHAT and CDR2 FQNNGV. The CDR3 length is 14 residues. In nucleotides, the CDR3 is TGTGCCAGCAGCTTAGGTCGAGGGACCGGGGAGCTGTTTTTT. Protein product: CASSLGRGTGELFF.

The table lists this clone with a few counts. The gene calls are TRBV7-2 and TRBJ1-1; D remains unclear. The CDR3 contains 15 residues. The germline V and J ends were trimmed by 5 bases and 2 bases, with 15 bases remaining between them. The germline gives CDR1 SGHTA, CDR2 FQGNSA. CDR3 in amino acids: CASSPGLKRNTEAFF. Written as DNA, the CDR3 is TGTGCCAGCAGCCCTGGACTAAAACGAAACACTGAAGCTTTCTTT.

This clone was found once. The chain recombines TRBV5-1 with TRBJ1-2; 8 bases are shared with TRBD1. This CDR3 comprises 17 residues. Germline CDR1 and CDR2: SGHRS and YFSETQ. Trimming removed 3 bases from V and 7 bases from J; junction bases left unmatched: 17. The CDR3 is CASSSDRQGAPSGGYTF. CDR3 nucleotides: TGCGCCAGCAGCTCAGACAGGCAGGGGGCGCCCAGCGGTGGCTACACCTTC.

This clone was detected once. This CDR3 reads CASSVVTEPYEQYF. DNA of the CDR3: TGTGCCAGCAGTGTGGTGACAGAGCCCTACGAGCAGTACTTC. The V gene is TRBV6-1, the J gene TRBJ2-7, with D possibly TRBD1 on 5 matching bases. The CDR3 has 14 residues. Germline CDR1 and CDR2: MNHNS and SASEGT. The V gene lost 4 bases and the J gene lost 2 bases, with 12 bases spanning the gap.

This clone occurred once. The chain combines TRBV7-9 with TRBJ2-3, with TRBD2 as a possible D gene (6 bases). Germline CDR1 SEHNR, CDR2 FQNEAQ (reference sequence). Trimming stripped 1 base from V and 6 bases from J, with 11 bases between. The CDR3 totals 14 residues. Here the CDR3 DNA reads TGTGCCAGCAGCTTAGGGCGGGGTTTCGATACGCAGTATTTT. Protein product: CASSLGRGFDTQYF. Supplemented by reference TRBV7-9 and TRBJ2-3, the full variable domain reads DTGVSQNPRHKITKRGQNVTFRCDPISEHNRLYWYRQTLGQGPEFLTYFQNEAQLEKSRLLSDRFSAERPKGSFSTLEIQRTEQGDSAMYLCASSLGRGFDTQYFGPGTRLTVL.

V and J are TRBV7-2 and TRBJ2-7; a weak D match, TRBD2 (5 bases). The CDR3 covers 16 residues. V gave up 5 bases and J gave up 0 bases, with 17 bases separating them. The germline V gene encodes CDR1 SGHTA and CDR2 FQGNSA. CDR3 DNA sequence: TGTGCCAGCAGCACTAGGGATGCCCCCACCTCCTACGAGCAGTACTTC. This sequence encodes CASSTRDAPTSYEQYF.

The gene calls are TRBV18 and TRBJ2-1, with 10 bases aligning to TRBD2. This CDR3 has 15 residues. The J segment lost 4 bases and the V segment lost 3 bases, leaving 3 bases of the junction unmatched. CDR1 is KGHSH, CDR2 LQKENI, per germline. CDR3 sequence reads: CASSPGLADYNEQFF. The CDR3 coding sequence is TGTGCCAGCTCACCCGGACTAGCGGATTACAATGAGCAGTTCTTC.

V usage is TRBV27 and J usage is TRBJ2-5; a weak D match, TRBD2 (6 bases). Germline CDR1 and CDR2: MNHEY and SMNVEV (reference sequence). Trimming took off 6 bases at V and 5 bases at J, with 16 bases between the two ends. CDR3 length: 14 amino acids. CDR3 protein: CASSTGTHRETQYF. The CDR3 bases are TGTGCCAGCAGCACGGGGACTCATCGGGAGACCCAGTACTTC.

With regard to this clone: Additional DNA sequences in this sample encode the identical CDR3. This CDR3 reads CASSVGDSGNTIYF. Here the CDR3 DNA reads TGTGCCAGCAGCGTGGGGGACTCTGGAAACACCATATATTTT. The V call is TRBV9, the J call TRBJ1-3, with TRBD1 as a possible D gene (5 bases). Germline V lookup: CDR1 SGDLS, CDR2 YYNGEE. V lost 2 bases and J 0 bases, leaving 6 bases between the germline ends. The CDR3 is 14 amino acids.

The V and J genes are TRBV7-8 and TRBJ1-5, with D tentatively TRBD1 (5 bases). Trimming cost V 5 bases and J 8 bases, with 19 bases left between them. The CDR3 covers 15 residues. The V gene's germline CDR1 is SGHVS and CDR2 FQNEAQ. The CDR3 sequence is CASSMGDFRAEPQHF. For the CDR3, the DNA is TGTGCCAGCAGCATGGGGGACTTTCGGGCGGAGCCCCAGCATTTT.

In regard to this clone: The junction departs from germline at one end; a sequencing error may be responsible. CDR3 sequence (DNA): TGTGCTAGCACCGGGACAGGGGCGGTGTCTAGCGGGAGGGCCAGTTACGAGCAGTACTTC. Protein sequence: CASTGTGAVSSGRASYEQYF. V gene TRBV7-7 combines with J gene TRBJ2-7; TRBD2 aligns across 12 bases. This CDR3 is 20 amino acids long. CDR1 is SSHAT, CDR2 FNYEAQ, per germline (reference sequence).

The rearrangement joins TRBV7-8 to TRBJ2-5; 7 bases align to TRBD2. The CDR3 consists of 14 residues. J gave up 5 bases and V 3 bases, and 6 bases lay outside the gene matches. Germline lookup yields CDR1 SGHVS and CDR2 FQNEAQ. The CDR3 here is CASSFGFGGETQYF. The DNA of the CDR3 is TGTGCCAGCAGCTTTGGGTTCGGGGGGGAGACCCAGTACTTC. Full variable domain (missing parts from reference TRBV7-8 and TRBJ2-5): GAGVSQSPRYKVAKRGQDVALRCDPISGHVSLFWYQQALGQGPEFLTYFQNEAQLDKSGLPSDRFFAERPEGSVSTLKIQRTQQEDSAVYLCASSFGFGGETQYFGPGTRLLVL.

This chain joins TRBV7-9 and TRBJ2-1; 10 bases are shared with TRBD1. CDR1 is SEHNR, CDR2 FQNEAQ, per germline (reference sequence). V lost 5 bases to trimming and J lost 9 bases; unmatched junction nucleotides: 7. The CDR3 runs 14 residues. The CDR3 protein is CASSRDRGQGEQFF. CDR3 nucleotide sequence: TGTGCCAGCAGCCGGGACAGGGGTCAGGGTGAGCAGTTCTTC.

The rearrangement links TRBV5-1 to TRBJ2-7; 7 bases line up with TRBD1. In germline, CDR1 is SGHRS, CDR2 YFSETQ. The CDR3 runs to 14 residues. V lost 4 bases, J lost 2 bases, and 6 bases stayed unmatched. The CDR3 loop reads CASSQTGPTYEQYF. CDR3 DNA: TGCGCCAGCAGCCAGACAGGGCCAACCTACGAGCAGTACTTC.

This clone came up once. Other DNA sequences from this sample encode an identical CDR3 as well. The CDR3 protein is CASSYRGSYEQYF. The CDR3 DNA reads TGTGCCAGTAGTTACAGGGGATCCTACGAGCAGTACTTC. The V call is TRBV19, the J call TRBJ2-7; 7 bases line up with TRBD1. This CDR3 contains 13 residues. V lost 5 bases to trimming and J lost 1 base; unmatched junction nucleotides: 2. Germline CDR1 LNHDA, CDR2 SQIVND (reference sequence).

This chain uses TRBV13 with TRBJ2-2, with unresolved D. Looked up from germline, CDR1 is PRHDT and CDR2 is FYEKMQ (reference sequence). V lost 1 base and J 4 bases, leaving 16 bases between the germline ends. The CDR3 totals 17 residues. The CDR3 spells CASSLVLGPRGTGELFF. In nucleotides, the CDR3 is TGTGCCAGCAGCTTAGTGTTGGGCCCCCGAGGCACCGGGGAGCTGTTTTTT. The full variable domain, rest sourced from reference TRBV13 and TRBJ2-2, is AAGVIQSPRHLIKEKRETATLKCYPIPRHDTVYWYQQGPGQDPQFLISFYEKMQSDKGSIPDRFSAQQFSDYHSELNMSSLELGDSALYFCASSLVLGPRGTGELFFGEGSRLTVL.

This chain connects TRBV19 to TRBJ2-1; 7 nucleotides line up with TRBD1. The trim removed 4 bases at V and 5 bases at J, leaving 8 bases unmatched. CDR3 length: 15 residues. Germline CDR1 and CDR2: LNHDA and SQIVND (reference sequence). The CDR3 DNA reads as TGTGCCAGTAGTAGAGAGACAGGGCGGGACAATGAGCAGTTCTTC. This translates into CASSRETGRDNEQFF.

The chain joins TRBV29-1 to TRBJ1-2, with D tentatively TRBD1 (5 bases). CDR3 length: 16 amino acids. Deletions cut 3 bases from V and 3 bases from J, with 20 bases between. The germline CDR1 and CDR2 sequences are SQVTM and ANQGSEA. The CDR3 sequence: CSVEEVTGANYYGYTF. The DNA for the CDR3 is TGCAGCGTTGAGGAGGTAACAGGCGCTAACTACTATGGCTACACCTTC.